A selection of T cell receptor beta chains follows, all from one sample in a study of long-term antiretroviral therapy in people with HIV. Generated by immunoSEQ multiplex PCR, the TCRdb table keeps only in-frame clones and is missing some. There are about 15,000 clones in the sample; roughly nine tenths occur only once, and 10% to 15% lies in the top ten. The sample here was unsorted PBMCs, taken 0.6 years after starting antiretroviral therapy. The receptors shown here come from a woman in her thirties or forties with HIV. Each CDR3 is given with its conserved first and last residue. The D gene is left open where the match is weak. Clone size is not always given. Where it is, it says once, few, many or a class for expanded clones.

clone_size: NA
j_call: TRBJ1-2
v_call: TRBV6-6
d_call: NA
cdr3_nt: TGTGCCAGCAGTCCAGGGCGCTATGGCTACACCTTC
cdr3_aa: CASSPGRYGYTF

clone_size: NA
j_call: TRBJ2-2
v_call: TRBV9
d_call: TRBD2
cdr3_nt: TGTGCCAGCAGCTCCCGGAGGGGACTAGCGGCCGGCGGGGAGCTGTTTTTT
cdr3_aa: CASSSRRGLAAGGELFF

clone_size: NA
j_call: TRBJ1-1
v_call: TRBV6-5
d_call: TRBD1
cdr3_nt: TGTGCCAGCAGTTACTCGGGGACAGGGGGGACTGAAGCTTTCTTT
cdr3_aa: CASSYSGTGGTEAFF

clone_size: NA
j_call: TRBJ2-3
v_call: TRBV5-1
d_call: NA
cdr3_nt: TGCGCCAGCAGCTTGGGGGCAGGGCATAGCACAGATACGCAGTATTTT
cdr3_aa: CASSLGAGHSTDTQYF

clone_size: NA
j_call: TRBJ1-2
v_call: TRBV12-5
d_call: NA
cdr3_nt: TGTGCTAGTGGTTTGGTTCAACTCACGGGAGGGCCCCTTAGGGCTAACTATGGCTACACCTTC
cdr3_aa: CASGLVQLTGGPLRANYGYTF

clone_size: NA
j_call: TRBJ2-7
v_call: TRBV5-1
d_call: NA
cdr3_nt: TGCGCCAGCAGCTTGGTTACGTCCTCCTACGAGCAGTACTTC
cdr3_aa: CASSLVTSSYEQYF

clone_size: NA
j_call: TRBJ2-5
v_call: TRBV27
d_call: NA
cdr3_nt: TGTGCCAGCAGTTTACGGGGGACTCGAGAGACCCAGTACTTC
cdr3_aa: CASSLRGTRETQYF

clone_size: NA
j_call: TRBJ2-7
v_call: TRBV6-5
d_call: NA
cdr3_nt: TGTGCCAGCACCCCGGCCCCTACTCGGGAGCAGTACTTC
cdr3_aa: CASTPAPTREQYF

clone_size: NA
j_call: TRBJ2-7
v_call: TRBV27
d_call: NA
cdr3_nt: TGTGCCAGCAGGGAGGACATCTCCTACGAGCAGTACTTC
cdr3_aa: CASREDISYEQYF

clone_size: NA
j_call: TRBJ2-7
v_call: TRBV2
d_call: NA
cdr3_nt: TGTGCCAGCATCGTCTCTGACTCCTACGAGCAGTACTTC
cdr3_aa: CASIVSDSYEQYF

clone_size: NA
j_call: TRBJ1-6
v_call: TRBV19
d_call: TRBD1
cdr3_nt: TGTGCCAGTAGTATCCCTGACAGGGCGAATTCACCCCTCCACTTT
cdr3_aa: CASSIPDRANSPLHF

clone_size: NA
j_call: TRBJ2-3
v_call: TRBV6-1
d_call: TRBD2
cdr3_nt: TGTGCCAGCCTTAGCGGGGGGGCCGGGGCAGATACGCAGTATTTT
cdr3_aa: CASLSGGAGADTQYF

clone_size: NA
j_call: TRBJ1-2
v_call: TRBV4-3
d_call: TRBD1
cdr3_nt: TGCGCCAGCAGCCAAGCTCATGGGACAGGGCTTCAGGCCGGTTATGGCTACACCTTC
cdr3_aa: CASSQAHGTGLQAGYGYTF

clone_size: NA
j_call: TRBJ1-6
v_call: TRBV27
d_call: NA
cdr3_nt: TGTGCCAGCAGTTTAACCCCGGACAGAATGAATTCACCCCTCCACTTT
cdr3_aa: CASSLTPDRMNSPLHF

clone_size: NA
j_call: TRBJ1-2
v_call: TRBV5-6
d_call: NA
cdr3_nt: TGTGCCAGCAGCTTGTTGGAAGGGCGTGAGTATGGCTACACCTTC
cdr3_aa: CASSLLEGREYGYTF

clone_size: NA
j_call: TRBJ1-1
v_call: TRBV2
d_call: NA
cdr3_nt: TGTGCCAGCAGACCGAGGTCCAGCCTGGAGGCTGAAGCTTTCTTT
cdr3_aa: CASRPRSSLEAEAFF

clone_size: once
j_call: TRBJ1-3
v_call: TRBV19
d_call: TRBD1
cdr3_nt: TGTGCCAGTAGGCCACAGGGGGGAACTGGAAACACCATATATTTT
cdr3_aa: CASRPQGGTGNTIYF

clone_size: NA
j_call: TRBJ2-3
v_call: TRBV5-1
d_call: NA
cdr3_nt: TGCGCCAGCAGGGAACAGGGTCGCACAGATACGCAGTATTTT
cdr3_aa: CASREQGRTDTQYF

clone_size: NA
j_call: TRBJ1-2
v_call: TRBV29-1
d_call: NA
cdr3_nt: TGCAGCGTGAGATGGAGGTACTATGGCTACACCTTC
cdr3_aa: CSVRWRYYGYTF

clone_size: NA
j_call: TRBJ2-5
v_call: TRBV7-2
d_call: TRBD2
cdr3_nt: TGTGCCAGCAGCAGACTAGCGGGGGGGCCAGGGCGAGAGACCCAGTACTTC
cdr3_aa: CASSRLAGGPGRETQYF

clone_size: NA
j_call: TRBJ2-2
v_call: TRBV5-1
d_call: NA
cdr3_nt: TGCGCCAGCAGCTTGGGAGGGAGCGCCGGGGAGCTGTTTTTT
cdr3_aa: CASSLGGSAGELFF

clone_size: NA
j_call: TRBJ1-1
v_call: TRBV7-9
d_call: NA
cdr3_nt: TGTGCCAGCAGCTTACGTTCGCCGTCGAACACTGAAGCTTTCTTT
cdr3_aa: CASSLRSPSNTEAFF

clone_size: NA
j_call: TRBJ1-1
v_call: TRBV6-5
d_call: NA
cdr3_nt: TGTGCCAGCAGGGTATCAAAGAACACTGAAGCTTTCTTT
cdr3_aa: CASRVSKNTEAFF

clone_size: NA
j_call: TRBJ1-2
v_call: TRBV28
d_call: NA
cdr3_nt: TGTGCCAGCAGTTCTTTTATTAGGGCCAGCTATGGCTACACCTTC
cdr3_aa: CASSSFIRASYGYTF

clone_size: NA
j_call: TRBJ2-7
v_call: TRBV5-6
d_call: NA
cdr3_nt: TGTGCCAGCAGCTTGTACGGGACATCCTACGAGCAGTACTTC
cdr3_aa: CASSLYGTSYEQYF

clone_size: medium-sized
j_call: TRBJ1-1
v_call: TRBV19
d_call: TRBD1
cdr3_nt: TGTGCCAGTAGCCCGGGACAGGGATTCAGTACTGAAGCTTTCTTT
cdr3_aa: CASSPGQGFSTEAFF

clone_size: few
j_call: TRBJ1-2
v_call: TRBV7-8
d_call: NA
cdr3_nt: TGTGCCAGCGGGGGGAATGGCTACACCTTC
cdr3_aa: CASGGNGYTF

clone_size: NA
j_call: TRBJ2-7
v_call: TRBV7-2
d_call: TRBD2
cdr3_nt: TGTGCCAGCAGCGTTCGTAGAGCGGGGGGTTCGTACGAGCAGTACTTC
cdr3_aa: CASSVRRAGGSYEQYF

clone_size: NA
j_call: TRBJ2-3
v_call: TRBV5-4
d_call: NA
cdr3_nt: TGTGCCAGCAGCTTACAGGGTTTAATGGATACGCAGTATTTT
cdr3_aa: CASSLQGLMDTQYF

clone_size: NA
j_call: TRBJ1-2
v_call: TRBV19
d_call: TRBD1
cdr3_nt: TGTGCCAGTAGCTCACAGGGGGCTTATGGCTACACCTTC
cdr3_aa: CASSSQGAYGYTF

clone_size: NA
j_call: TRBJ1-1
v_call: TRBV5-1
d_call: NA
cdr3_nt: TGCGCCAGCAGCTGGGTGGGCCTGGGGGGCTTGAACACTGAAGCTTTCTTT
cdr3_aa: CASSWVGLGGLNTEAFF

clone_size: NA
j_call: TRBJ1-2
v_call: TRBV4-3
d_call: NA
cdr3_nt: TGCGCCAGCAGCCAAGATCGTAGCATCCGGGCTTTTGGCTACACCTTC
cdr3_aa: CASSQDRSIRAFGYTF

clone_size: NA
j_call: TRBJ1-1
v_call: TRBV27
d_call: TRBD1
cdr3_nt: TGTGCCAGCAGTTCAGAACAGGGGGCGAACACTGAAGCTTTCTTT
cdr3_aa: CASSSEQGANTEAFF